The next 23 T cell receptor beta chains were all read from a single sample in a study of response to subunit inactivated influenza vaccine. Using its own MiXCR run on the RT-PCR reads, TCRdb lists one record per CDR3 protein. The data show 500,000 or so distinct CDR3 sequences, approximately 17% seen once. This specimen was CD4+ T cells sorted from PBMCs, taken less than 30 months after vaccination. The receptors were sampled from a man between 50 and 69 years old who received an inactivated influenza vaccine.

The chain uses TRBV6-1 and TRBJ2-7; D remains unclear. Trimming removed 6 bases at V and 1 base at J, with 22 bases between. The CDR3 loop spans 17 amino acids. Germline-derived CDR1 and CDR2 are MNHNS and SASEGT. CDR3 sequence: CASSPVHSVLQSYEQYF. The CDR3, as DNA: TGTGCCAGCAGCCCCGTCCATTCGGTCCTCCAATCCTACGAGCAGTACTTC.

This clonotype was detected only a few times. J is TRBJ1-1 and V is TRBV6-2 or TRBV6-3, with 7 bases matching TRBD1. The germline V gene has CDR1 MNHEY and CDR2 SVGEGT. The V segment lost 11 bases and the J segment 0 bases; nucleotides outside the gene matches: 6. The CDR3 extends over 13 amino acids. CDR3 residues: CAAHRGLNTEAFF. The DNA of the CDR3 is TGTGCCGCCCACAGGGGACTGAACACTGAAGCTTTCTTT.

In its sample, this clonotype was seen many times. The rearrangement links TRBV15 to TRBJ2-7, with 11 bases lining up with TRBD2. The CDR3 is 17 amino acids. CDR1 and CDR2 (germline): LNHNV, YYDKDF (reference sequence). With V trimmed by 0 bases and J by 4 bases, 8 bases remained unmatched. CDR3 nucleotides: TGTGCCACCAGCAGAGAACTAGCGGGAGAGGTTCCTTACGAGCAGTACTTC. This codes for CATSRELAGEVPYEQYF.

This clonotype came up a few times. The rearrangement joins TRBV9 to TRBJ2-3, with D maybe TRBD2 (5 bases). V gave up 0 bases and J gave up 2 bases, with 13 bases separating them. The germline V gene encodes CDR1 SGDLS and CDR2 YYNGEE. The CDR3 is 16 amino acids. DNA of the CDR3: TGTGCCAGCAGCGTAGGAGGATCGGACTTCACAGATACGCAGTATTTT. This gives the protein CASSVGGSDFTDTQYF.

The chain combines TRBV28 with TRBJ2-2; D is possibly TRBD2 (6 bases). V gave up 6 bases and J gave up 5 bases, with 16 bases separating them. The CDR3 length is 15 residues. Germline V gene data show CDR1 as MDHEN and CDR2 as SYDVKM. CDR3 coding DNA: TGTGCCAGCAGGGGAGGAAGGGGAAGGACCGGGGAGCTGTTTTTT. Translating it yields CASRGGRGRTGELFF.

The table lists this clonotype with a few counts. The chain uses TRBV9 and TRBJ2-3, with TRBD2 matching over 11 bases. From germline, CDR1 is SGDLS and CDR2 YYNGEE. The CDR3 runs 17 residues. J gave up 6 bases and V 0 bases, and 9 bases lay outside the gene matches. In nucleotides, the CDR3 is TGTGCCAGCAGCGTAGAGATAGCGGGAGGGCCGGCTGATACGCAGTATTTT. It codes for CASSVEIAGGPADTQYF. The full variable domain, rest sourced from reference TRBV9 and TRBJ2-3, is DSGVTQTPKHLITATGQRVTLRCSPRSGDLSVYWYQQSLDQGLQFLIQYYNGEERAKGNILERFSAQQFPDLHSELNLSSLELGDSALYFCASSVEIAGGPADTQYFGPGTRLTVL.

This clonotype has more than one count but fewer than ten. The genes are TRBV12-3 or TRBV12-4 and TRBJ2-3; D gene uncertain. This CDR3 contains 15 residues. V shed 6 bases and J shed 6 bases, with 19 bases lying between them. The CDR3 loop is CASRDPMAHSDTQYF. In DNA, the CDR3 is TGTGCCAGCAGGGATCCCATGGCCCATTCGGATACGCAGTATTTT.

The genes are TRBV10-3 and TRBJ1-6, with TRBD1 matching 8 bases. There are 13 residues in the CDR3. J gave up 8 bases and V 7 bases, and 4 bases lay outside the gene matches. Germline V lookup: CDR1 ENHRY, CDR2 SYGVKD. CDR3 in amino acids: CAIMDRADSPLHF. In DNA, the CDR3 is TGTGCCATCATGGACAGGGCGGATTCACCCCTCCACTTT.

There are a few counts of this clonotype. This CDR3 reads CASSLLAGGSSYNEQFF. The CDR3 nucleotides read TGTGCCAGCAGCCTACTAGCGGGTGGAAGCTCCTACAATGAGCAGTTCTTC. The V call is TRBV7-9, the J call TRBJ2-1; 9 nucleotides match TRBD2. Looked up from germline, CDR1 is SEHNR and CDR2 is FQNEAQ (reference sequence). The CDR3 loop spans 17 amino acids. The V segment lost 5 bases and the J segment 0 bases; nucleotides outside the gene matches: 8.

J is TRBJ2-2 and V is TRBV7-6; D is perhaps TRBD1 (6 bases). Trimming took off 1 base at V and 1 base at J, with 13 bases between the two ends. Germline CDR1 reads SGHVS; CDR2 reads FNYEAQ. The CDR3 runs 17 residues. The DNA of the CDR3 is TGTGCCAGCAGCTTAGGTCAGGGGTTTGGGAACACCGGGGAGCTGTTTTTT. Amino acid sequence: CASSLGQGFGNTGELFF.

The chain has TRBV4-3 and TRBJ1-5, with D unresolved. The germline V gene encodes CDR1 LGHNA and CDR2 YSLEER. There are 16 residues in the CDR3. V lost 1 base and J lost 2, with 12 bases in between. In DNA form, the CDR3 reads TGCGCCAGCAGCCAAGTTCACAGAAGGGGCAATCAGCCCCAGCATTTT. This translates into CASSQVHRRGNQPQHF.

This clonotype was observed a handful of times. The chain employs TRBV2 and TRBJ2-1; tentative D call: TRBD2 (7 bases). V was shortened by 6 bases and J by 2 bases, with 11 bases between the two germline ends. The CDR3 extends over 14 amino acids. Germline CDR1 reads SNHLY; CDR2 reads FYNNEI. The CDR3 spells CASRRGGTYNEQFF. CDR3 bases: TGTGCCAGCAGAAGGGGGGGGACCTACAATGAGCAGTTCTTC.

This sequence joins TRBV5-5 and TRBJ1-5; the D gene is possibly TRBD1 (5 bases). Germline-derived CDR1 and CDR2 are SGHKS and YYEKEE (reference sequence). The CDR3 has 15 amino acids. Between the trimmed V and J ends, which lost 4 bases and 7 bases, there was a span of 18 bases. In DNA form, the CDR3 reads TGTGCCAGCAGCCCCAGGGTTTTGGTCCCACAGCCCCAGCATTTT. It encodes CASSPRVLVPQPQHF.

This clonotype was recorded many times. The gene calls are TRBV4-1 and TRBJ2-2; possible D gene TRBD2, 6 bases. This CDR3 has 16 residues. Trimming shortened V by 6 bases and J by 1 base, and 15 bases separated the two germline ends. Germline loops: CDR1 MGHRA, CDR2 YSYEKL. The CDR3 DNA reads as TGCGCCAGCAGGCTCCGGGGGTCGAAGAACACCGGGGAGCTGTTTTTT. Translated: CASRLRGSKNTGELFF.

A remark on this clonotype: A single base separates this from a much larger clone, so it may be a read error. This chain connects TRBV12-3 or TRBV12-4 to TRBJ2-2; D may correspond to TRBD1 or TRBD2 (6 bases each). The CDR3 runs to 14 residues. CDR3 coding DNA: TGTTCCAGCAGTTTCAGGGGAGGCACCGGGGAGCTGTTTTTT. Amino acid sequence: CSSSFRGGTGELFF.

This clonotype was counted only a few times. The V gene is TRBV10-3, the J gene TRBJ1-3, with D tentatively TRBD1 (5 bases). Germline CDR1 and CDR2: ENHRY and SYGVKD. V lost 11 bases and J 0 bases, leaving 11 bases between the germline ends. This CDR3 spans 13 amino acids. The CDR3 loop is CAAQGYSGNTIYF. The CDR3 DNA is TGTGCCGCCCAGGGTTACTCTGGAAACACCATATATTTT.

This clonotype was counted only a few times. The CDR3 coding sequence is TGTGCCAGCAGTTTAGGGACGGAGCAGTACTTC. It specifies CASSLGTEQYF. V gene TRBV27 combines with J gene TRBJ2-7, with D perhaps being TRBD1 or TRBD2 (5 bases each). This CDR3 contains 11 residues. V lost 2 bases and J lost 7, with 6 bases in between. Per germline, CDR1 MNHEY and CDR2 SMNVEV (reference sequence).

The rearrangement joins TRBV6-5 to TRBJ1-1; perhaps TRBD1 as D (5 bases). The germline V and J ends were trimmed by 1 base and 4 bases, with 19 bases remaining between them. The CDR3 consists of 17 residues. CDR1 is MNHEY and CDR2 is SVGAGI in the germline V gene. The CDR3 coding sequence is TGTGCCAGCAGTTACTTTCCCAGGGCCGCCCCTACCACTGAAGCTTTCTTT. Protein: CASSYFPRAAPTTEAFF.

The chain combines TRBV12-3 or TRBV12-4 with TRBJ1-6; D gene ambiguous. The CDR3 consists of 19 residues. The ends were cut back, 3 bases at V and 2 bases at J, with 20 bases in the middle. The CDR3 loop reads CASSFNRARRVAYNSPLHF. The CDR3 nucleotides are TGTGCCAGCAGTTTTAACCGGGCAAGAAGGGTAGCCTATAATTCACCCCTCCACTTT.

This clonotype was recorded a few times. The CDR3 protein is CSARSGTGGSEQFF. The CDR3 coding sequence is TGCAGTGCTAGGTCCGGGACAGGCGGAAGTGAGCAGTTCTTC. This chain connects TRBV20-1 to TRBJ2-1, with 8 bases fitting TRBD1. Germline trimming cut 3 bases from V and 9 bases from J; bases unmatched to any gene: 10. In germline, CDR1 is DFQATT, CDR2 SNEGSKA (reference sequence). The CDR3 consists of 14 residues.

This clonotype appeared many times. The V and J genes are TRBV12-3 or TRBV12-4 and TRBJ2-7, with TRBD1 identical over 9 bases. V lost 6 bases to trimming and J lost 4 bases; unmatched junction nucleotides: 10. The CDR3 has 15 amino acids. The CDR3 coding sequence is TGTGCCAGCAGCCCCCTGTACAGGGGGCCGTACGAGCAGTACTTC. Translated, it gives CASSPLYRGPYEQYF.

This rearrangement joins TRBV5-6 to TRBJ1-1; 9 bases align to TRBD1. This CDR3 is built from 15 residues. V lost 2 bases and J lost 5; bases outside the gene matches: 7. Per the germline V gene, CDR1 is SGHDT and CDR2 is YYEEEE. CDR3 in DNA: TGTGCCAGCAGCTTTACAGGGGGCGCCCGGACTGAAGCTTTCTTT. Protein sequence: CASSFTGGARTEAFF.

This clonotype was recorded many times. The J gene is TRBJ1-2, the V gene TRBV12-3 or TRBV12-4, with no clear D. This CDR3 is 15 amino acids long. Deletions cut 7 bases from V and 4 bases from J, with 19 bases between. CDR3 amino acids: CASTNPLTGGYGYTF. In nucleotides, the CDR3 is TGTGCCAGCACCAACCCTCTCACGGGAGGCTATGGCTACACCTTC.